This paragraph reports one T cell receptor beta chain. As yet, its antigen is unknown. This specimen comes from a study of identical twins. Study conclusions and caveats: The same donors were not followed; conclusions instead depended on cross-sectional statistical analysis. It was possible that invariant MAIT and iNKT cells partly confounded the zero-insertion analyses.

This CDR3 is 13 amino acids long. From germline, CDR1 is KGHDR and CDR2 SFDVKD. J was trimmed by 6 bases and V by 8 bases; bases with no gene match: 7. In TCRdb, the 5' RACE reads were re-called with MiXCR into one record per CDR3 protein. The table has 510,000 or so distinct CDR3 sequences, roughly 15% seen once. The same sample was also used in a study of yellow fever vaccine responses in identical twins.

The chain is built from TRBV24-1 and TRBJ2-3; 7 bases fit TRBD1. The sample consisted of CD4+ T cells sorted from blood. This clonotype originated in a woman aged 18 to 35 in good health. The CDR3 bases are TGTGCCACCACTCAGGGGGTAGCTGATACGCAGTATTTT. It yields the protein CATTQGVADTQYF.